Below are 15 T cell receptor beta chains sequenced from a single sample in a study of cytomegalovirus exposure and HLA in healthy donors. PCR used 60 Vbeta primers and 13 Jbeta primers. Profiled with immunoSEQ multiplex PCR; TCRdb holds only in-frame clones, not every one. The profile shows 100,000 to 150,000 clones, around 80% of them singletons. The material sequenced was PBMCs. The receptors originated from a female donor in good health and CMV-seronegative.

The J gene is TRBJ1-1, the V gene TRBV7-9; no firm D call. The ends were cut back, 0 bases at V and 7 bases at J, with 12 bases in the middle. This CDR3 is built from 14 residues. Germline CDR1 reads SEHNR; CDR2 reads FQNEAQ (reference sequence). The CDR3 DNA follows: TGTGCCAGCAGCTTAGCAGGACTGCCGAGTGAAGCTTTCTTT. It yields the protein CASSLAGLPSEAFF.

This clone appeared a few times. This chain connects TRBV15 to TRBJ1-5, with unresolved D. Deletions cut 4 bases from V and 1 base from J, with 8 bases between. The CDR3 extends over 14 amino acids. The germline V gene encodes CDR1 LNHNV and CDR2 YYDKDF (reference sequence). The CDR3 sequence is CATSIDTSNQPQHF. DNA for the CDR3: TGTGCCACCAGCATCGACACCAGCAATCAGCCCCAGCATTTT.

The J gene is TRBJ2-2, the V gene TRBV18; 8 bases line up with TRBD1. The CDR3 runs 17 residues. The germline CDR1 and CDR2 sequences are KGHSH and LQKENI. V was clipped by 4 bases and J by 2 bases; unmatched bases: 9. CDR3 in amino acids: CASSRGQGPLNTGELFF. The CDR3 DNA is TGTGCCAGCTCACGAGGACAGGGCCCCTTAAACACCGGGGAGCTGTTTTTT.

The chain is built from TRBV5-1 and TRBJ1-3, with a weak D call TRBD1 (5 bases). The V gene's germline CDR1 is SGHRS and CDR2 YFSETQ. The CDR3 is made up of 16 amino acids. Trimming removed 2 bases at V and 1 base at J, with 13 bases between. This CDR3 is CASSLPWGGSGNTIYF. In DNA form, the CDR3 reads TGCGCCAGCAGCTTACCCTGGGGGGGTTCTGGAAACACCATATATTTT.

The chain couples TRBV5-1 to TRBJ2-3, with 8 positions matching TRBD1. V was clipped by 4 bases and J by 1 base; unmatched bases: 26. This CDR3 is built from 22 residues. The V gene's germline CDR1 is SGHRS and CDR2 YFSETQ. The CDR3 coding sequence is TGCGCCAGCAGCCTGAGGGACAGGCTAAGCTCTCTGGCTAACGACCGCACAGATACGCAGTATTTT. Translated: CASSLRDRLSSLANDRTDTQYF.

This clone was found once. V usage is TRBV9 and J usage is TRBJ2-1, with a tentative D call TRBD2 (6 bases). Germline V gene sequence: CDR1 SGDLS, CDR2 YYNGEE. Between the trimmed V and J ends, which lost 0 bases and 1 base, there was a span of 11 bases. The CDR3 is made up of 16 amino acids. The CDR3 DNA reads TGTGCCAGCAGCGTAGCGAAGAGCGGGTCCTACAATGAGCAGTTCTTC. Amino acid sequence: CASSVAKSGSYNEQFF. The whole variable domain, remainder taken from reference TRBV9 and TRBJ2-1, is DSGVTQTPKHLITATGQRVTLRCSPRSGDLSVYWYQQSLDQGLQFLIQYYNGEERAKGNILERFSAQQFPDLHSELNLSSLELGDSALYFCASSVAKSGSYNEQFFGPGTRLTVL.

The chain combines TRBV4-1 with TRBJ2-2; D possibly corresponds to TRBD2 (5 bases). Germline CDR1 MGHRA, CDR2 YSYEKL. The ends were cut back, 3 bases at V and 4 bases at J, with 12 bases in the middle. The CDR3 is 15 residues long. CDR3 region: CASSQIVATTGELFF. DNA for the CDR3: TGCGCCAGCAGCCAGATTGTAGCGACCACCGGGGAGCTGTTTTTT.

The table lists this clone with a few counts. The chain has TRBV6-5 and TRBJ1-1, with a possible D match to TRBD1 (5 bases). CDR3 length: 15 residues. The germline V gene has CDR1 MNHEY and CDR2 SVGAGI. Trimming took off 2 bases at V and 5 bases at J, with 15 bases between the two ends. The DNA of the CDR3 is TGTGCCAGCAGTTACCAGTCCGGGGGTTGGACTGAAGCTTTCTTT. Translating gives CASSYQSGGWTEAFF.

This clone was found a few times. The V and J genes are TRBV19 and TRBJ2-2, with 9 bases aligning to TRBD2. Unmatched junction bases numbered 3, after V lost 5 bases and J lost 5 bases. CDR1 is LNHDA, CDR2 SQIVND, per germline (reference sequence). This CDR3 contains 14 residues. CDR3 protein: CASSPLAGTGELFF. The CDR3, as DNA: TGTGCCAGTAGTCCGCTAGCGGGGACCGGGGAGCTGTTTTTT.

This clone was seen a handful of times. The rearrangement joins TRBV4-1 to TRBJ2-2, with a possible D match to TRBD2 (6 bases). This CDR3 region has 13 residues. V lost 5 bases, J lost 4 bases, and 8 bases lay in between. In germline, CDR1 is MGHRA, CDR2 YSYEKL. CDR3 DNA sequence: TGCGCCAGCAGCGGGGGAGGCACCGGGGAGCTGTTTTTT. It yields the protein CASSGGGTGELFF.

This clone was counted only a few times. The rearrangement links TRBV6-6 to TRBJ2-7; the match to TRBD2 covers 12 bases. CDR3 size: 14 residues. Per the germline V gene, CDR1 is MNHNY and CDR2 is SVGAGI (reference sequence). Trimming at V came to 5 bases and at J to 2 bases, leaving 1 base not matched to a gene. The CDR3 is CASSRTSGTYEQYF. CDR3 sequence (DNA): TGTGCCAGCAGTCGGACTAGCGGGACCTACGAGCAGTACTTC.

This clone was counted only a few times. V gene TRBV19 combines with J gene TRBJ2-7, with a tentative D call TRBD1 (5 bases). The V end lost 2 bases, the J end lost 3 bases, and 8 bases lay between the germline ends. This CDR3 is built from 13 residues. Germline CDR1 reads LNHDA; CDR2 reads SQIVND (reference sequence). CDR3 nucleotide sequence: TGTGCCAGTAGTATACAAGGGGTCTACGAGCAGTACTTC. Encoded protein: CASSIQGVYEQYF.

This chain joins TRBV25-1 and TRBJ2-3, with D possibly matching TRBD1 (6 bases). V dropped 3 bases and J dropped 3 bases, with 10 bases sitting between them. The CDR3 length is 14 residues. Germline CDR1 MGHDK, CDR2 SYGVNS. The CDR3 loop reads CASSEGQGTDTQYF. CDR3 coding DNA: TGTGCCAGCAGTGAGGGGCAGGGGACAGATACGCAGTATTTT.

On this clone itself: The junction shows a germline mismatch at one end, possibly a read error. This rearrangement joins TRBV7-9 to TRBJ2-7; the D gene is possibly TRBD2 (6 bases). The CDR3 spans 15 residues. Germline CDR1 SEHNR, CDR2 FQNEAQ (reference sequence). CDR3 in DNA: TGTTCCAGCAGCTTAGTTGGGGGGAAAACCTACGAGCAGTACTTC. Its protein is CSSSLVGGKTYEQYF.

This chain links TRBV5-4 with TRBJ2-3, with TRBD2 identical over 10 bases. The CDR3 contains 16 residues. Germline assignment: CDR1 SGHNT and CDR2 YYREEE (reference sequence). V gave up 3 bases and J gave up 9 bases; unmatched junction bases: 13. CDR3 coding DNA: TGTGCCAGCAGCTCCAGTAGGTCTAGCGGGAGTGGAACGCAGTATTTT. It codes for CASSSSRSSGSGTQYF.